Below are 23 T cell receptor beta chains sequenced from a single sample in a study of long-term antiretroviral therapy in people with HIV. Samples were assayed with immunoSEQ v3.0 at survey level. TCRdb's table, derived via immunoSEQ multiplex PCR, lists solely in-frame clones and lacks some. The sample contains several thousand clones, roughly 78% of which appear only once. The sample in question was unsorted PBMCs, obtained 0.6 years before starting antiretroviral therapy. The receptors come from a man aged 40-49 years with HIV.

The chain couples TRBV27 to TRBJ2-7, with a weak D call TRBD2 (5 bases). V lost 0 bases to trimming and J lost 2 bases, with 14 bases between them. The germline V gene has CDR1 MNHEY and CDR2 SMNVEV (reference sequence). There are 16 residues in the CDR3. The CDR3 protein is CASSLSWGERTYEQYF. In DNA form, the CDR3 reads TGTGCCAGCAGTTTATCGTGGGGAGAACGTACCTACGAGCAGTACTTC.

V gene TRBV9 combines with J gene TRBJ2-2, with TRBD2 matching 7 bases. Germline lookup yields CDR1 SGDLS and CDR2 YYNGEE. The junction had 0 bases not matched to a gene; V was cut back by 0 bases and J by 4 bases. There are 14 residues in the CDR3. Here the CDR3 DNA reads TGTGCCAGCAGCGTAGGCGGGGGCACCGGGGAGCTGTTTTTT. Encoded protein: CASSVGGGTGELFF.

The gene calls are TRBV7-8 and TRBJ2-7; the D is unclear. This CDR3 is built from 12 residues. V lost 5 bases to trimming and J lost 4 bases, with 9 bases between them. Germline V gives CDR1 SGHVS, CDR2 FQNEAQ. In DNA form, the CDR3 reads TGTGCCAGCAGCCCCCGCTCTTACGAGCAGTACTTC. It codes for CASSPRSYEQYF.

This clone was recorded a few times. This chain links TRBV19 with TRBJ1-6, with a weak D call TRBD1 (5 bases). Deletions cut 5 bases from V and 9 bases from J, with 14 bases between. The CDR3 consists of 14 residues. CDR1 and CDR2 from the germline V gene are LNHDA and SQIVND (reference sequence). The chain's CDR3 is CASSLQDNLSPLHF. The DNA for the CDR3 is TGTGCCAGTAGTCTGCAGGACAACCTTTCACCCCTCCACTTT.

The CDR3: CASSSNLNTEAFF. As DNA, the CDR3 is TGTGCCAGCTCATCAAATTTGAACACTGAAGCTTTCTTT. This chain uses TRBV18 with TRBJ1-1; D is undetermined. The V end lost 5 bases, the J end lost 0 bases, and 7 bases lay between the germline ends. Per germline, CDR1 KGHSH and CDR2 LQKENI. The CDR3 has 13 residues.

The V and J genes are TRBV5-1 and TRBJ1-5, with a weak D call TRBD1 (5 bases). Trimming removed 1 base from V and 8 bases from J, with 10 bases in between. Per the germline V gene, CDR1 is SGHRS and CDR2 is YFSETQ. The CDR3 is 13 amino acids. Here the CDR3 reads CASSLTGIEPQHF. As DNA, the CDR3 is TGCGCCAGCAGCTTGACAGGTATTGAGCCCCAGCATTTT. The variable domain in full, with the rest retrieved from reference TRBV5-1 and TRBJ1-5, is KAGVTQTPRYLIKTRGQQVTLSCSPISGHRSVSWYQQTPGQGLQFLFEYFSETQRNKGNFPGRFSGRQFSNSRSEMNVSTLELGDSALYLCASSLTGIEPQHFGDGTRLSIL.

This rearrangement joins TRBV10-1 to TRBJ2-1; D remains ambiguous. Trimming left V 4 bases short and J 8 bases short, with 9 bases between. The CDR3 runs to 12 residues. CDR1 WNHNN and CDR2 SYGVQD come from the germline V gene (reference sequence). The DNA of the CDR3 is TGCGCCAGCAGTGGACTTGAGGATGAGCAGTTCTTC. The encoded protein is CASSGLEDEQFF.

The chain couples TRBV11-2 to TRBJ1-4, with D maybe TRBD1 (5 bases). Germline-derived CDR1 and CDR2 are SGHAT and FQNNGV. This CDR3 region has 15 residues. Trimming shortened V by 0 bases and J by 6 bases, and 11 bases separated the two germline ends. The CDR3 protein is CASSLDREDYEKLFF. The CDR3 nucleotides are TGTGCCAGCAGCTTAGACAGGGAGGATTATGAAAAACTGTTTTTT.

J is TRBJ2-2 and V is TRBV4-2; the D call may be TRBD1 or TRBD2 (6 bases each). The V end was cut by 0 bases, the J end by 2 bases, with 10 bases between. This CDR3 has 16 residues. Germline-derived CDR1 and CDR2 are LGHNA and YNFKEQ. The CDR3 spells CASSQDVGGNTGELFF. In DNA form, the CDR3 reads TGTGCCAGCAGCCAAGATGTGGGGGGCAACACCGGGGAGCTGTTTTTT.

This clone has just a few counts. This chain links TRBV6-5 with TRBJ2-7; tentatively, D is TRBD2 (5 bases). The CDR3 runs to 14 residues. Germline values: CDR1 MNHEY, CDR2 SVGAGI. Trimming removed 2 bases at V and 2 bases at J, with 10 bases between. CDR3 bases: TGTGCCAGCAGTTACGGGGAGCAGGCCTACGAGCAGTACTTC. Its protein is CASSYGEQAYEQYF.

J is TRBJ1-1 and V is TRBV13, with no clear D. CDR3 length: 14 residues. The germline V and J ends were trimmed by 1 base and 2 bases, with 8 bases remaining between them. Germline values: CDR1 PRHDT, CDR2 FYEKMQ (reference sequence). The CDR3 reads CASSLASVNTEAFF. In nucleotides, the CDR3 is TGTGCCAGCAGCTTAGCGTCAGTTAACACTGAAGCTTTCTTT.

V usage is TRBV10-3 and J usage is TRBJ1-2; D gene ambiguous. The V end lost 4 bases, the J end lost 4 bases, and 10 bases lay between the germline ends. The CDR3 has 13 residues. The germline gives CDR1 ENHRY, CDR2 SYGVKD. The CDR3 region is CAISAGPSYGYTF. CDR3 bases: TGTGCCATCAGTGCTGGGCCCTCCTATGGCTACACCTTC.

This clone has a single count. J is TRBJ2-7 and V is TRBV5-1; perhaps D is TRBD1 or TRBD2 (6 bases each). Germline V gene lookup returns CDR1 SGHRS and CDR2 YFSETQ. The CDR3 consists of 13 residues. V lost 7 bases and J lost 7, with 18 bases in between. In DNA form, the CDR3 reads TGCGCCAGCTCTCCTTCGGGGGCGGAGGAGCAGTACTTC. This encodes CASSPSGAEEQYF.

CDR3 in amino acids: CASSLELAGLDTQYF. In DNA form, the CDR3 reads TGCGCCAGCAGCTTGGAGCTAGCGGGGCTAGATACGCAGTATTTT. The chain uses TRBV5-1 and TRBJ2-3, with 9 bases that match TRBD2. Trimming at V came to 0 bases and at J to 5 bases, leaving 4 bases not matched to a gene. This CDR3 region has 15 residues. The V gene's germline CDR1 is SGHRS and CDR2 YFSETQ. Full variable domain (outside the CDR3, taken from reference TRBV5-1 and TRBJ2-3): KAGVTQTPRYLIKTRGQQVTLSCSPISGHRSVSWYQQTPGQGLQFLFEYFSETQRNKGNFPGRFSGRQFSNSRSEMNVSTLELGDSALYLCASSLELAGLDTQYFGPGTRLTVL.

V usage is TRBV28 and J usage is TRBJ1-4; D gene ambiguous. The CDR3 sequence is 16 residues long. V gave up 3 bases and J gave up 3 bases, with 14 bases separating them. Germline CDR1 MDHEN, CDR2 SYDVKM. The CDR3 coding sequence is TGTGCCAGCAGTTTCCCGGCGACGGGTTCTAATGAAAAACTGTTTTTT. Its protein is CASSFPATGSNEKLFF.

The chain couples TRBV5-6 to TRBJ1-3, with a weak D call TRBD1 (6 bases). V lost 5 bases to trimming and J lost 4 bases, with 16 bases between them. CDR3 length: 15 residues. Germline values: CDR1 SGHDT, CDR2 YYEEEE. CDR3 DNA: TGTGCCAGCAGTCCCAGGGGCATAGCAGGAAACACCATATATTTT. It codes for CASSPRGIAGNTIYF.

The V call is TRBV25-1, the J call TRBJ1-6, with 7 bases aligning to TRBD1. Germline V CDR1 and CDR2: MGHDK, SYGVNS. The CDR3 extends over 15 amino acids. Trimming cost V 6 bases and J 8 bases; bases outside gene matches: 10. In DNA form, the CDR3 reads TGTGCCAGCAGCCGTGACAGGGTCGGTGATTCACCCCTCCACTTT. It translates to CASSRDRVGDSPLHF.

This clone showed up just a few times. The V call is TRBV5-5, the J call TRBJ2-1; TRBD2 matches 10 bases. CDR3 length equals 16 residues. V was clipped by 2 bases and J by 10 bases; unmatched bases: 12. Germline lookup yields CDR1 SGHKS and CDR2 YYEKEE (reference sequence). The CDR3 nucleotides read TGTGCCAGCAGCTTCTGGGCTAGCGGGGGCACAAGGGAGCAGTTCTTC. This translates into CASSFWASGGTREQFF.

This sequence joins TRBV10-2 and TRBJ1-3; tentatively, D is TRBD1 (5 bases). Looked up from germline, CDR1 is WSHSY and CDR2 is SAAADI. There are 14 residues in the CDR3. Trimming shortened V by 6 bases and J by 0 bases, and 9 bases separated the two germline ends. CDR3 sequence: CASRDTASGNTIYF. Written as DNA, the CDR3 is TGCGCCAGCAGGGACACTGCCTCTGGAAACACCATATATTTT.

This clone is labeled as medium-sized (0.01 to 0.1%). V is TRBV7-3 and J is TRBJ2-7, with 9 bases identical to TRBD2. The CDR3 runs to 15 residues. J lost 0 bases, V lost 5 bases, and 5 bases had no gene match. Germline lookup yields CDR1 SGHTA and CDR2 FQGTGA. CDR3 sequence: CASSRGGESSYEQYF. The DNA of the CDR3 is TGTGCCAGCAGCCGCGGGGGGGAGAGCTCCTACGAGCAGTACTTC.

This clone has only a few counts. The V call is TRBV5-1, the J call TRBJ2-3, with D perhaps TRBD1 (5 bases). Germline V CDR1 and CDR2: SGHRS, YFSETQ. Trimming removed 0 bases at V and 8 bases at J, with 13 bases between. The CDR3 is made up of 14 amino acids. CDR3: CASSLDTGGGTQYF. The CDR3 DNA follows: TGCGCCAGCAGCTTGGATACAGGCGGCGGTACGCAGTATTTT.

The J gene is TRBJ2-7, the V gene TRBV14, with D possibly called TRBD1 or TRBD2 (6 bases each). This CDR3 region has 16 residues. Germline V lookup: CDR1 SGHDN, CDR2 FVKESK. V lost 5 bases to trimming and J lost 3 bases, with 20 bases between them. This CDR3 reads CASSGQVTGAYYEQYF. CDR3 coding DNA: TGTGCCAGCAGCGGCCAGGTGACGGGGGCTTACTACGAGCAGTACTTC.

This chain uses TRBV5-4 with TRBJ2-7; D is tentatively TRBD1 or TRBD2 (6 bases each). V was shortened by 2 bases and J by 3 bases, with 15 bases between the two germline ends. The CDR3 loop spans 15 amino acids. Germline CDR1 is SGHNT and CDR2 is YYREEE (reference sequence). CDR3 region: CASSFSGQGGYEQYF. The CDR3 region has the DNA TGTGCCAGCAGCTTCAGCGGGCAAGGGGGCTACGAGCAGTACTTC.